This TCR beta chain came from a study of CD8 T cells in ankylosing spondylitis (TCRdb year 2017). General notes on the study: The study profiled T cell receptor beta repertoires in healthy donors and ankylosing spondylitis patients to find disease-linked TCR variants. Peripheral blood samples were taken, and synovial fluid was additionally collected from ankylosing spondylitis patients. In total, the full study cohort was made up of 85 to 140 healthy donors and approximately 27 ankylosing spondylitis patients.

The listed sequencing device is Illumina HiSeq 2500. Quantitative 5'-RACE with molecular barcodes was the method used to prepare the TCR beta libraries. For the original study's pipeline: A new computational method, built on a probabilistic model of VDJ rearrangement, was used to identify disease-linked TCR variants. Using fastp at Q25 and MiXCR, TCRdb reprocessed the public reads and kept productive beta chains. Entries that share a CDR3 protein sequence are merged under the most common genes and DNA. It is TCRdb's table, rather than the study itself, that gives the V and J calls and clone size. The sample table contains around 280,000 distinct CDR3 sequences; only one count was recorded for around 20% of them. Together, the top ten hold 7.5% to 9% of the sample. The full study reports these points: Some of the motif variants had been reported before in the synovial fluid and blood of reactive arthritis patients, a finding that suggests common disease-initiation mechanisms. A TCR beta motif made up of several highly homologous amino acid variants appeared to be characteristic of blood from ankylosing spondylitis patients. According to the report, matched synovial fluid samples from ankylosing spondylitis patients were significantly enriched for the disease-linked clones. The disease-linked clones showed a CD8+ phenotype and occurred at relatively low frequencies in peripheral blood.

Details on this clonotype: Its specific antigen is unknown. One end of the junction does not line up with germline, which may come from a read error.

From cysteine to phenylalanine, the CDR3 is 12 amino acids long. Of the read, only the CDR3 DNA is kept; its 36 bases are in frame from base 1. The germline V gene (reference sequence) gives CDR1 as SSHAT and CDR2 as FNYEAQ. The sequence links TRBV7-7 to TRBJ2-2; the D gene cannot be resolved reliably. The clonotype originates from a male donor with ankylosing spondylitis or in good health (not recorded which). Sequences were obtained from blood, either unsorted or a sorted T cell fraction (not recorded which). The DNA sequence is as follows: TGTGCTAGCAGCCACGGCACCGGGGAGCTGTTTTTT. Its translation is CASSHGTGELFF.